The rows below give T cell receptor beta chains drawn from one sample of a study of blood T cell repertoires in COVID-19. Sequencing was performed with immunoSEQ multiplex PCR; in TCRdb, only in-frame clones are kept and a portion is missing. The table has about 240,000 clones, roughly 85% seen once. Sequencing was carried out using peripheral blood. Receptors originate from a woman aged 18-35 years with acute or convalescent COVID-19. The conserved cysteine and the conserved F or W are not part of the CDR3 here.

length,V,CDR3
14,TRBV6-6,ASSSSDRGYNSPLH
14,TRBV9,ASSVVMAGTLNEQF
11,TRBV28,AFQGAFTDTQY
15,TRBV18,ASSPRTQWQGVYEQY
12,TRBV27,ASSFPSYRNEQF
14,TRBV6-6,ASSYDTAISNQPQH
13,TRBV6-6,ASSYSPAGTYEQY
12,TRBV7-2,ASAFQGGGEKLF
16,TRBV11-3,ASSLSGWDRDSTDTQY
12,TRBV2,ASSRAGGNYGYT
13,TRBV19,ASSSPGGGVYGYT
15,TRBV5-1,ASSPTPLTLSYNEQF
13,TRBV28,ASSGADRINEKLF
13,TRBV10-1,ARRGQGDSGNTIY
14,TRBV27,ASRRLLAVSYNEQF
12,TRBV19,ASSPYSYTGELF
16,TRBV6-6,ASSHPGQALSGANVLT
12,TRBV24-1,ATSDSTGLREAF
15,TRBV14,ASSQEGLGQGRETQY
12,TRBV7-9,ASSLGGPTGELF
15,TRBV18,ASSPGTLRTGLYEQF
12,TRBV28,ASSAAGQATEAF
11,TRBV10-3,AISRGGNTEAF
15,TRBV30,AWSVETGTGGAYEQY
13,TRBV2,ASSPDRVGSYEQY
13,TRBV6-5,ASRGEAGYTDTQY
12,TRBV27,ASSLRGRHTEAF
18,TRBV19,ASSRGEAGRWKSSYNEQF
10,TRBV18,ASSPGGYEQY
14,TRBV6-6,ASSLGQGRSNQPQH
14,TRBV11-1,ASSLALGEYPYEQY
13,TRBV30,AWRRGGASQETQY
11,TRBV7-7,ASCTGQTYEQY
13,TRBV6-1,ASSDQGRVTGELF
18,TRBV19,ASSIDGNRDRESTNEKLF
12,TRBV11-3,ASSSTLAGQTQY
13,TRBV6-5,ASSYWGGQGYGYT
16,TRBV19,ASSIAGQFTYSNQPQH
15,TRBV3-1/TRBV3-2,ASSQTGTGVGTTEAF
12,TRBV5-1,ASSLGTNYNEQF
16,TRBV5-1,ASSSPGLAGAWSYEQY
14,TRBV5-1,ASSGGLAVSYNEQF
13,TRBV28,ASSHTGRNTGELF
12,TRBV7-3,ASSLKFGVHEQY
16,TRBV28,ASSTLGQAEIWSYEQY
13,TRBV4-2,ASTHGTGVTDTQY
13,TRBV7-2,ASSPRTGNTGELF
13,TRBV19,ASSPGTGNTGELF
14,TRBV19,ASSPRTELWVTEAF
12,TRBV19,ASNSGRVGNEQF
13,TRBV30,AWQRTVSGANVLT
14,TRBV10-3,APRTGTGEGGYGYT
14,TRBV12-5,ASDHRDRAFSYEQY
13,TRBV9,ASSAGGTFSYEQY
15,TRBV4-1,ASSQELTSGGQETQY
16,TRBV13,ASSSQTSGKGSYNEQF